Shown below are 5 T cell receptor beta chains from a single sample sequenced in a study of cytomegalovirus exposure and HLA in healthy donors. Primers included in the PCR were 60 Vbeta and 13 Jbeta primers. Libraries were prepared by immunoSEQ multiplex PCR; TCRdb keeps only in-frame clonotypes and omits some of them. The table lists 120,000 to 150,000 clones, 82% of them singletons, with 5.5% to 6% in the top ten. Sample: PBMCs. Receptors originate from a man between 25 and 39 years old in good health and CMV-seropositive.

V and J are TRBV6-1 and TRBJ1-5; D is uncertain. This CDR3 comprises 14 residues. Trimming took 5 bases from V and 5 from J, leaving 13 bases between them. From germline, CDR1 is MNHNS and CDR2 SASEGT. The CDR3 nucleotides are TGTGCCAGCAGTAGGCCCAACCGGGATCAGCCCCAGCATTTT. Translating gives CASSRPNRDQPQHF.

The rearrangement joins TRBV7-9 to TRBJ2-5; D perhaps matches TRBD1 (5 bases). With 5 bases removed from V and 5 bases from J, the gap between germline ends came to 18 bases. The germline CDR1 and CDR2 sequences are SEHNR and FQNEAQ (reference sequence). CDR3 size: 15 residues. The CDR3 loop reads CASSTEGSAGETQYF. CDR3 coding DNA: TGTGCCAGCAGCACCGAAGGGTCAGCAGGGGAGACCCAGTACTTC.

The rearrangement uses TRBV9 and TRBJ2-1; 8 positions agree with TRBD2. With V trimmed by 4 bases and J by 2 bases, 5 bases remained unmatched. The germline V gene encodes CDR1 SGDLS and CDR2 YYNGEE. The CDR3 has 15 amino acids. The CDR3 DNA is TGTGCCAGCAGCCTTATAGCGGGACCCTACAATGAGCAGTTCTTC. This codes for CASSLIAGPYNEQFF.

The chain joins TRBV9 to TRBJ1-6; D uncertain. Trimming removed 0 bases from V and 10 bases from J, with 11 bases in between. The length of the CDR3 is 14 residues. Germline values: CDR1 SGDLS, CDR2 YYNGEE. The CDR3 region has the DNA TGTGCCAGCAGCGTAGGGAGGGTCAGCTCACCCCTCCACTTT. This gives the protein CASSVGRVSSPLHF.

This chain links TRBV6-5 with TRBJ2-2; D is perhaps TRBD2 (7 bases). This CDR3 region has 14 residues. Per germline, CDR1 MNHEY and CDR2 SVGAGI. Trimming took 6 bases from V and 4 from J, leaving 12 bases between them. CDR3 sequence (DNA): TGTGCCAGCAGGGGGGGGGCGGGCACCGGGGAGCTGTTTTTT. This translates into CASRGGAGTGELFF.